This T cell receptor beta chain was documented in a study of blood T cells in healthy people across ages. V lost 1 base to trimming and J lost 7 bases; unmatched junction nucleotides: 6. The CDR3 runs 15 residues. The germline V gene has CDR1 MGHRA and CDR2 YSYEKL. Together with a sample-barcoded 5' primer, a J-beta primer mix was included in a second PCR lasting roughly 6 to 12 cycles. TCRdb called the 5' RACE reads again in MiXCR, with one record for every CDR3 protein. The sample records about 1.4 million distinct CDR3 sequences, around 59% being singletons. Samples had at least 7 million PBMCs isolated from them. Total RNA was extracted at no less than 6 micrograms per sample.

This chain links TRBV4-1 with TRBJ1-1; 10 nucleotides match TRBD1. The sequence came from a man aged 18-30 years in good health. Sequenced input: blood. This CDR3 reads CASSQGEDRGIEAFF. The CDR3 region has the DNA TGCGCCAGCAGCCAAGGAGAGGACAGGGGGATTGAAGCTTTCTTT.